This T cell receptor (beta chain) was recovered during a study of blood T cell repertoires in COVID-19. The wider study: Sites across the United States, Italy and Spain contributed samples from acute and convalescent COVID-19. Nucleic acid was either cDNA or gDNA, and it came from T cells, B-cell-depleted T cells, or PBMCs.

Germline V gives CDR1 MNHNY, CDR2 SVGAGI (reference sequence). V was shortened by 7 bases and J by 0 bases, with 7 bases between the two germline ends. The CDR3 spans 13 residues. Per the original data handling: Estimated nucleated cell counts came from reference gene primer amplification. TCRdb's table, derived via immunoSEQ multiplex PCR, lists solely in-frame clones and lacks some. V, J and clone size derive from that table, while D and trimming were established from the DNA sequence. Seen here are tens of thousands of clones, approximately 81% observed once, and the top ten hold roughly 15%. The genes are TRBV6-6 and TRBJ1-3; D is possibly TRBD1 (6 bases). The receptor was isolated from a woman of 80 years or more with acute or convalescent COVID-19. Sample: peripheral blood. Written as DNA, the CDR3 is TGTGCCAGCAAGGACAGCTCTGGAAACACCATATATTTT. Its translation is CASKDSSGNTIYF.